Sequencing of this T cell receptor beta chain was carried out in a study of blood T cells in healthy people across ages. Study conclusions and caveats: Older age coincided with a roughly linear decline in TCR beta diversity per million T cells. No conclusive comparison of naive versus antigen-experienced cells was possible with unsorted PBMCs.

The CDR3 consists of 15 residues. Germline CDR1 is KGHDR and CDR2 is SFDVKD. Trimming took off 6 bases at V and 1 base at J, with 12 bases between the two ends. Then a second PCR, running roughly 7 to 11 cycles, was carried out with a sample-barcoded 5' primer and a J-beta primer mix. TCRdb reprocessed the 5' RACE reads with MiXCR, giving one entry per CDR3 protein. The table lists roughly 800,000 distinct CDR3 sequences, nearly 60% of them singletons, with over 20% in the top ten. This clonotype was counted only a few times. The antigen is undetermined. Healthy individuals of Caucasian origin from Russia, aged about 6 to 95, served as donors. Peripheral blood samples of 7.5 to 10 milliliters were drawn from each donor.

V is TRBV24-1 and J is TRBJ2-1; possibly TRBD1 for D (6 bases). The sequenced material came from blood. The TCR sequence derives from a man aged 30 to 39 in good health. The CDR3, as DNA: TGTGCCACCAGTCATAGGACAGATTCCTACAATGAGCAGTTCTTC. Translation: CATSHRTDSYNEQFF.